This T cell receptor (beta chain) was observed in a study of shared clonotypes between healthy human individuals. Overall study context: Donors, aged 18 to 49, were two women and a few men.

General observations from the study: As a rule, naive subsets had a larger estimated richness than memory subsets.

The material for each subset, its genomic DNA, was split evenly across several immunoSEQ plates. Authors' processing steps: ImmunoSEQ only sent back junction sequences with no quality scores, so filtering was done differently. Libraries were prepared by immunoSEQ multiplex PCR; TCRdb keeps only in-frame clonotypes and omits some of them. V, J and clone size are taken as reported in that table, and D and trimming were inferred from the DNA itself. The sample comprises some 580,000 clones, about 98% of which are singletons, and approximately 0.3% rests with the top ten. About this clone: Its matching antigen is unknown.

Terminally differentiated effector memory CD45RA+ cells were excluded from the naive CD8 cells, which were CD45RO-negative and positively selected for CCR7. Germline CDR1 WSHSY, CDR2 SAAADI. There are 12 residues in the CDR3. V shed 4 bases and J shed 8 bases, with 9 bases lying between them. This chain joins TRBV10-2 and TRBJ2-1; D possibly corresponds to TRBD1 (6 bases). The specimen sequenced was naive CD8+ T cells sorted from blood. The sequence derives from a man under 40 in good health. The CDR3 here is CASSVNRDEQFF. As DNA, the CDR3 is TGCGCCAGCAGTGTGAACAGGGATGAGCAGTTCTTC.